Below are 17 T cell receptor beta chains sequenced from a single sample in a study of T cell responses to AZD1222 COVID-19 vaccine. Assay: immunoSEQ multiplex PCR; the TCRdb copy retains only in-frame clones and omits some. The sample consists of more than 110,000 clones, 90% of them appearing once. Sample: peripheral blood, taken on day 0 of AZD1222 vaccination. The receptors derive from an adult in good health.

The chain is built from TRBV19 and TRBJ2-2; D unclear. The V gene lost 9 bases and the J gene lost 6 bases, with 8 bases spanning the gap. The CDR3 extends over 11 amino acids. Germline CDR1 is LNHDA and CDR2 is SQIVND (reference sequence). The CDR3 reads CASRYSGELFF. CDR3 in DNA: TGTGCCAGCCGTTACTCCGGGGAGCTGTTTTTT. The variable domain in full, with the rest retrieved from reference TRBV19 and TRBJ2-2, is DGGITQSPKYLFRKEGQNVTLSCEQNLNHDAMYWYRQDPGQGLRLIYYSQIVNDFQKGDIAEGYSVSREKKESFPLTVTSAQKNPTAFYLCASRYSGELFFGEGSRLTVL.

The chain uses TRBV7-8 and TRBJ1-1; possible D gene TRBD1, 6 bases. The CDR3 is 12 amino acids. Germline V gene lookup returns CDR1 SGHVS and CDR2 FQNEAQ. V lost 5 bases to trimming and J lost 7 bases, with 11 bases between them. The CDR3 sequence is CASSERGFEAFF. CDR3 coding DNA: TGTGCCAGCAGCGAGAGGGGGTTTGAAGCTTTCTTT.

This sequence joins TRBV6-5 and TRBJ1-2, with D possibly TRBD1 on 5 matching bases. CDR1 is MNHEY and CDR2 is SVGAGI in the germline V gene. The CDR3 is made up of 14 amino acids. V lost 2 bases and J lost 7, with 14 bases in between. For the CDR3, the DNA is TGTGCCAGCAGTTACGATGGGGGTCCAGGTGGCTACACCTTC. Translated, it gives CASSYDGGPGGYTF.

The CDR3 spells CASSPGTVEPRTF. Here the CDR3 DNA reads TGTGCCAGCAGCCCCGGGACAGTGGAACCACGCACCTTC. The gene calls are TRBV7-8 and TRBJ1-2; 7 nucleotides match TRBD1. The CDR3 has 13 residues. V was pared by 5 bases and J by 13 bases, with 13 bases of the junction left unmatched. Germline V gene data show CDR1 as SGHVS and CDR2 as FQNEAQ.

The genes are TRBV11-1 and TRBJ1-3; D is uncertain. V shed 2 bases and J shed 0 bases, with 8 bases lying between them. The V gene's germline CDR1 is SGHAT and CDR2 FQDESV (reference sequence). The CDR3 is 15 amino acids. CDR3 DNA: TGTGCCAGCAGCTTACGGACGGTCTCTGGAAACACCATATATTTT. Its translation: CASSLRTVSGNTIYF.

The chain joins TRBV6-5 to TRBJ2-2, with 11 bases fitting TRBD1. CDR1 is MNHEY, CDR2 SVGAGI, per germline. V lost 4 bases, J lost 7 bases, and 8 bases stayed unmatched. This CDR3 spans 16 amino acids. CDR3 DNA: TGTGCCAGCAGTTCGGGACAGGGGGAAGCTATCGGGGAGCTGTTTTTT. Amino acids: CASSSGQGEAIGELFF.

Notes on this clone: The same CDR3 also results from other DNA sequences found in this sample. V is TRBV10-3 and J is TRBJ1-1; no clear D. Germline CDR1 is ENHRY and CDR2 is SYGVKD. Trimming took off 0 bases at V and 2 bases at J, with 7 bases between the two ends. This CDR3 contains 14 residues. The CDR3 region is CAISESTVNTEAFF. CDR3 nucleotides: TGTGCCATCAGTGAGTCGACGGTTAACACTGAAGCTTTCTTT.

The gene calls are TRBV7-9 and TRBJ2-3; 13 positions match TRBD2. This CDR3 contains 20 residues. The J segment lost 4 bases and the V segment lost 5 bases, leaving 18 bases of the junction unmatched. Germline V lookup: CDR1 SEHNR, CDR2 FQNEAQ (reference sequence). CDR3 in amino acids: CASSRLEPTSGRARPDTQYF. DNA for the CDR3: TGTGCCAGCAGCAGGCTGGAGCCAACTAGCGGGAGGGCCCGTCCAGATACGCAGTATTTT.

This chain uses TRBV15 with TRBJ2-1; 9 bases fit TRBD1. V lost 0 bases to trimming and J lost 3 bases; unmatched junction nucleotides: 3. Germline V CDR1 and CDR2: LNHNV, YYDKDF (reference sequence). The CDR3 consists of 16 residues. CDR3 sequence (DNA): TGTGCCACCAGCAGAGAACAGGGGGCTGTCTACAATGAGCAGTTCTTC. Amino acid sequence: CATSREQGAVYNEQFF.

The gene calls are TRBV2 and TRBJ1-5, with D hard to call. This CDR3 has 15 residues. With 6 bases removed from V and 1 base from J, the gap between germline ends came to 13 bases. From germline, CDR1 is SNHLY and CDR2 FYNNEI. The chain's CDR3 is CASRAELGSNQPQHF. CDR3 coding DNA: TGTGCCAGCAGGGCGGAACTGGGCAGCAATCAGCCCCAGCATTTT.

J is TRBJ2-7 and V is TRBV10-3; 12 bases fit TRBD2. This CDR3 is 15 amino acids long. CDR1 is ENHRY, CDR2 SYGVKD, per germline. Trimming removed 0 bases from V and 7 bases from J; junction bases left unmatched: 4. The CDR3 sequence: CAISESLAGGYEQYF. DNA of the CDR3: TGTGCCATCAGTGAGTCGCTAGCGGGAGGGTATGAGCAGTACTTC.

This rearrangement joins TRBV5-4 to TRBJ2-5; D call uncertain. The germline gives CDR1 SGHNT, CDR2 YYREEE (reference sequence). The length of the CDR3 is 14 residues. Trimming shortened V by 2 bases and J by 9 bases, and 17 bases separated the two germline ends. CDR3 sequence reads: CASSLENRRYAQYF. The CDR3 DNA is TGTGCCAGCAGCTTAGAAAACCGACGGTATGCCCAGTACTTC.

The rearrangement uses TRBV7-6 and TRBJ2-7; D perhaps matches TRBD2 (6 bases). Germline assignment: CDR1 SGHVS and CDR2 FNYEAQ. V lost 5 bases and J lost 4, with 18 bases in between. This CDR3 has 15 amino acids. The CDR3 DNA is TGTGCCAGCAGCACAACCCGGGGGAATCTTTACGAGCAGTACTTC. Residues: CASSTTRGNLYEQYF.

The chain combines TRBV4-1 with TRBJ1-5; the D is unclear. V lost 3 bases and J lost 0, with 9 bases in between. The CDR3 consists of 15 residues. In germline, CDR1 is MGHRA, CDR2 YSYEKL. The DNA for the CDR3 is TGCGCCAGCAGCCATACAGATTATAGCAATCAGCCCCAGCATTTT. Residues: CASSHTDYSNQPQHF.

The chain has TRBV7-2 and TRBJ2-7; D remains ambiguous. Per germline, CDR1 SGHTA and CDR2 FQGNSA. With 5 bases removed from V and 5 bases from J, the gap between germline ends came to 10 bases. The CDR3 has 12 residues. The CDR3 here is CASSPTENEQYF. CDR3 coding DNA: TGTGCCAGCAGCCCGACTGAAAACGAGCAGTACTTC. Combining the CDR3 with reference TRBV7-2 and TRBJ2-7 gives the whole variable domain GAGVSQSPSNKVTEKGKDVELRCDPISGHTALYWYRQSLGQGLEFLIYFQGNSAPDKSGLPSDRFSAERTGGSVSTLTIQRTQQEDSAVYLCASSPTENEQYFGPGTRLTVT.

In this sample, this clone turned up once. The chain recombines TRBV19 with TRBJ1-2, with D possibly matching TRBD1 (6 bases). The CDR3 has 15 amino acids. In germline, CDR1 is LNHDA, CDR2 SQIVND (reference sequence). With 5 bases removed from V and 0 bases from J, the gap between germline ends came to 13 bases. The CDR3: CASSATGLANYGYTF. The CDR3 coding sequence is TGTGCCAGTAGTGCGACAGGCCTAGCTAACTATGGCTACACCTTC.

The chain joins TRBV6-5 to TRBJ2-7; 10 nucleotides agree with TRBD1. The CDR3 length is 14 residues. Germline CDR1 MNHEY, CDR2 SVGAGI. Unmatched junction bases numbered 10, after V lost 8 bases and J lost 6 bases. Here the CDR3 reads CASSPGQGTAEQYF. The CDR3 nucleotides read TGTGCCAGCTCGCCGGGACAGGGGACGGCCGAGCAGTACTTC.